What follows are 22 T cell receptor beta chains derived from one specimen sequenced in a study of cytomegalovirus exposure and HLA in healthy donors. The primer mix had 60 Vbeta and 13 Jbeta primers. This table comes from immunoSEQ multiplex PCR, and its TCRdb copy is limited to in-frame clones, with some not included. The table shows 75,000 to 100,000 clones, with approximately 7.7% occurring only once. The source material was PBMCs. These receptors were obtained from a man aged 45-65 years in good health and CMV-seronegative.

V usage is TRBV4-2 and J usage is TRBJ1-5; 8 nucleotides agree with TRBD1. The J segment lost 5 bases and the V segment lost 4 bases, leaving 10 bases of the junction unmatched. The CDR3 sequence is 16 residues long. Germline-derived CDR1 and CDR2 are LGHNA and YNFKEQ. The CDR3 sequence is CASSPLGQGGDQPQHF. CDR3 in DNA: TGTGCCAGCAGCCCGTTAGGACAGGGAGGGGATCAGCCCCAGCATTTT.

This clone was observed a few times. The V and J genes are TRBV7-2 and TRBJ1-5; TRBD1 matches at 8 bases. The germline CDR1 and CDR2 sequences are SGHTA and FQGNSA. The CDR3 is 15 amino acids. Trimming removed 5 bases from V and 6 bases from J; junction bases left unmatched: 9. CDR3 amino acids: CASSNDRGPSQPQHF. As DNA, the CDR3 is TGTGCCAGCAGCAACGACAGGGGTCCCAGTCAGCCCCAGCATTTT.

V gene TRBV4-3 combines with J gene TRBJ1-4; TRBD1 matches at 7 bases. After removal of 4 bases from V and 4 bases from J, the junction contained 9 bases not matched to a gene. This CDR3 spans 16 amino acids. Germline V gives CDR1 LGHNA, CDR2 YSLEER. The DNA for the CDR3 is TGCGCCAGCAGCCTCGAAGGGGGCGGAGGTAATGAAAAACTGTTTTTT. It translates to CASSLEGGGGNEKLFF.

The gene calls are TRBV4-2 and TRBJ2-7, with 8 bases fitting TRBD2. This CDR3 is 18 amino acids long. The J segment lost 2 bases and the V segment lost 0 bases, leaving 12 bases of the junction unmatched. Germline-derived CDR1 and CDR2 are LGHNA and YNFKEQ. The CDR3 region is CASSQDLESRGEPYEQYF. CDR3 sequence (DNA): TGTGCCAGCAGCCAAGATCTTGAGTCGCGGGGGGAACCCTACGAGCAGTACTTC.

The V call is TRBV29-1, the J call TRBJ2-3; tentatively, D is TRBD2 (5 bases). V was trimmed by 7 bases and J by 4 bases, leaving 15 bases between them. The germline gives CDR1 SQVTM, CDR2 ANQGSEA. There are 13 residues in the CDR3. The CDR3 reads CSASRGLSDTQYF. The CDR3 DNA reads TGCAGCGCCTCGCGAGGGCTATCAGATACGCAGTATTTT.

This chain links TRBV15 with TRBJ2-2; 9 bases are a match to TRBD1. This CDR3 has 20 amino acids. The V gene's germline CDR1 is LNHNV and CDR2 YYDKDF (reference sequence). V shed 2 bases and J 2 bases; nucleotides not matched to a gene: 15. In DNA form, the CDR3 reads TGTGCCACCAGCAGAAAGATGGGAGGCCCGGGACAGGGTAACACCGGGGAGCTGTTTTTT. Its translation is CATSRKMGGPGQGNTGELFF.

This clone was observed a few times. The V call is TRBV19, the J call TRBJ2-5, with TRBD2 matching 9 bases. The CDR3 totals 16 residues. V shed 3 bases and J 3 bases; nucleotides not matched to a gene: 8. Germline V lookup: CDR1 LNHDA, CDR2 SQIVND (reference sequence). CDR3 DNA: TGTGCCAGTAGTATGGGGTTGGGGACTAGCAAAGAGACCCAGTACTTC. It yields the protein CASSMGLGTSKETQYF.

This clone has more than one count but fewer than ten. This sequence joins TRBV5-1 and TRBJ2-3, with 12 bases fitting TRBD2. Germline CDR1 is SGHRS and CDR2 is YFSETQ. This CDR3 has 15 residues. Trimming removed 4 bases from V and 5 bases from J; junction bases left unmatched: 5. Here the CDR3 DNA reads TGCGCCAGCAGCCCCGGACTAGCGGGGCAAGATACGCAGTATTTT. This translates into CASSPGLAGQDTQYF.

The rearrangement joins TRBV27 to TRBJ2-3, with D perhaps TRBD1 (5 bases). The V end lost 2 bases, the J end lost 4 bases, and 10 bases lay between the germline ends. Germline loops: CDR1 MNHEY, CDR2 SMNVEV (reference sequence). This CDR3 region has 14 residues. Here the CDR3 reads CASSLGWGADTQYF. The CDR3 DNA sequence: TGTGCCAGCAGTTTAGGATGGGGCGCAGATACGCAGTATTTT.

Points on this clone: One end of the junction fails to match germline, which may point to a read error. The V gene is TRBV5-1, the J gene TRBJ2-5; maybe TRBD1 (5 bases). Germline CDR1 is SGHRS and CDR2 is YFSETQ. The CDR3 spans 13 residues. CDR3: CARSLTAPENQYF. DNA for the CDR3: TGCGCCAGAAGCTTGACAGCTCCAGAGAACCAGTACTTC. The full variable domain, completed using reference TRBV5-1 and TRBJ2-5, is KAGVTQTPRYLIKTRGQQVTLSCSPISGHRSVSWYQQTPGQGLQFLFEYFSETQRNKGNFPGRFSGRQFSNSRSEMNVSTLELGDSALYLCARSLTAPENQYFGPGTRLLVL.

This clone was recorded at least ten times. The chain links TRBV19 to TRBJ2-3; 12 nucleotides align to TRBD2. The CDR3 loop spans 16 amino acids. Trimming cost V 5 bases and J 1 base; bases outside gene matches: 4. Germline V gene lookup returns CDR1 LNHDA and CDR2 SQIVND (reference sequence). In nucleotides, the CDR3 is TGTGCCAGTAGTGAACTAGCGGGAGGAGGCACAGATACGCAGTATTTT. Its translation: CASSELAGGGTDTQYF.

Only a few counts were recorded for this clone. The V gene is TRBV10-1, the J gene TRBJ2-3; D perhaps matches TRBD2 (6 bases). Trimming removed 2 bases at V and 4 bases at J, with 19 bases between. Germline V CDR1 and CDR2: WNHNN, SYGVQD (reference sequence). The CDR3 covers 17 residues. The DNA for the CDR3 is TGCGCCAGCAGTGAGGGACGGTACGGGGGAATGGCAGATACGCAGTATTTT. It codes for CASSEGRYGGMADTQYF.

The CDR3 DNA reads as TGTGCCAGCGAAACAGGGCCACGGGACACCGGGGAGCTGTTTTTT. Its protein product is CASETGPRDTGELFF. The chain employs TRBV19 and TRBJ2-2, with D perhaps matching TRBD1 (6 bases). V lost 9 bases to trimming and J lost 3 bases, with 17 bases between them. This CDR3 region has 15 residues. CDR1 is LNHDA and CDR2 is SQIVND in the germline V gene (reference sequence). The variable domain in full, with the rest retrieved from reference TRBV19 and TRBJ2-2, is DGGITQSPKYLFRKEGQNVTLSCEQNLNHDAMYWYRQDPGQGLRLIYYSQIVNDFQKGDIAEGYSVSREKKESFPLTVTSAQKNPTAFYLCASETGPRDTGELFFGEGSRLTVL.

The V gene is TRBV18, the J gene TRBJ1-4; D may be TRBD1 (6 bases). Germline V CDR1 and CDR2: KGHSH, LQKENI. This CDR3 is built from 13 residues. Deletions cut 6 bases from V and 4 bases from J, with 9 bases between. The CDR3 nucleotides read TGTGCCAGCTCGGACAGCCTTAATGAAAAACTGTTTTTT. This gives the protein CASSDSLNEKLFF.

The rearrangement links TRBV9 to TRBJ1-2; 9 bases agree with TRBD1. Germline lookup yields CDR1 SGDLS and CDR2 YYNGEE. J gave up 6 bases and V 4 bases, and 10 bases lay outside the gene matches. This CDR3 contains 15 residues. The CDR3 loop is CASSLGPGQGDGYTF. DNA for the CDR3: TGTGCCAGCAGCCTTGGACCGGGACAGGGAGATGGCTACACCTTC.

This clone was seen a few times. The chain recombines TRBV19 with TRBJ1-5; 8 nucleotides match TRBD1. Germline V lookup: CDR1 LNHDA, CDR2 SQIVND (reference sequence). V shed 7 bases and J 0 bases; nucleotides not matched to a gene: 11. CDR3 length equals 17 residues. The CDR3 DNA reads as TGTGCCAGTACGCTGCTGGGCAGGGGGCTTAGCAATCAGCCCCAGCATTTT. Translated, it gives CASTLLGRGLSNQPQHF.

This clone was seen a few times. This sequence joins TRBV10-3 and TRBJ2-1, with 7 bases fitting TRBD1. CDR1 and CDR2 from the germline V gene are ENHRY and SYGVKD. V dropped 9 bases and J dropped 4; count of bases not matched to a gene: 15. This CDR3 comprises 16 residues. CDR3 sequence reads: CAMRRGRQGPYNEQFF. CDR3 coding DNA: TGTGCCATGAGGCGCGGAAGACAGGGTCCGTACAATGAGCAGTTCTTC.

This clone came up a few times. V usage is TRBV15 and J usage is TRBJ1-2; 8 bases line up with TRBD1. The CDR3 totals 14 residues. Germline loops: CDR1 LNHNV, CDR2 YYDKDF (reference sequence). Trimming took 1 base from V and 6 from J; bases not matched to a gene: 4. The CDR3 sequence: CATSRARQGHGYTF. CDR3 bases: TGTGCCACCAGCAGAGCTCGACAGGGGCATGGCTACACCTTC.

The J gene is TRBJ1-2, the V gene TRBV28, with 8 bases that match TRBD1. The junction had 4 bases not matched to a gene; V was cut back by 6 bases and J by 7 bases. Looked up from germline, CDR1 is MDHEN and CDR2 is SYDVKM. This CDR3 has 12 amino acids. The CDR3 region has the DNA TGTGCCAGCAGGATCACAGGGGGTGGCTACACCTTC. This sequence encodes CASRITGGGYTF.

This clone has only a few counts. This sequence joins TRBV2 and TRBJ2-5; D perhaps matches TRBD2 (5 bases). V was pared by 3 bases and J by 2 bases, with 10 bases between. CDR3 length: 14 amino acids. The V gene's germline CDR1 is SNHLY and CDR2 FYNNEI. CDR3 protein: CASSDGLAQETQYF. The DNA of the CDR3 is TGTGCCAGCAGTGACGGGCTAGCTCAAGAGACCCAGTACTTC.

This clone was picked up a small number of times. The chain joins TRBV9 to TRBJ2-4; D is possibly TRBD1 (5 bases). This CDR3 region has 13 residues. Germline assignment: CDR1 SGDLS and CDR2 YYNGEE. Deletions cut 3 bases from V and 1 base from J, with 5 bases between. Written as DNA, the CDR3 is TGTGCCAGCAGCGCAGGGGCCAAAAACATTCAGTACTTC. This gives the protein CASSAGAKNIQYF.

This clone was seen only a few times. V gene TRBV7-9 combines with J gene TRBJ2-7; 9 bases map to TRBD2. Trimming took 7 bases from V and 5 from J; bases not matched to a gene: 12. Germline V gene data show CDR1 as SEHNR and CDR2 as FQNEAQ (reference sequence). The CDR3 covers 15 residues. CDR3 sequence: CASTLDSGRNHEQYF. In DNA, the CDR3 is TGTGCCAGCACCCTAGATAGCGGGAGAAATCACGAGCAGTACTTC.